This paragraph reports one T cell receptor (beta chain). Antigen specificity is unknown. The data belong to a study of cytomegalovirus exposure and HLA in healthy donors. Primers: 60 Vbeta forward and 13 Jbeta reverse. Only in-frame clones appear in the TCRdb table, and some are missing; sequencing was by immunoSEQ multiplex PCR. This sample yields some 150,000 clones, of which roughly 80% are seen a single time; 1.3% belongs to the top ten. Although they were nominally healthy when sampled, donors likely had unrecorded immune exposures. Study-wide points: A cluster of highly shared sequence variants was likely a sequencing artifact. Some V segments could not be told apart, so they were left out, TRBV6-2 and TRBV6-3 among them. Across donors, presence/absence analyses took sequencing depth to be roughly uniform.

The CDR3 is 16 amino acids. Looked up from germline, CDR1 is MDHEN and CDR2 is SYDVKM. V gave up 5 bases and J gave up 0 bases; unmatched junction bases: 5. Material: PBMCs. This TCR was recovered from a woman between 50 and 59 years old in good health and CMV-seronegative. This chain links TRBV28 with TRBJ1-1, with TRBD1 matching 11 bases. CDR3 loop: CASSRGQGVVNTEAFF. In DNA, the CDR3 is TGTGCCAGCAGTAGGGGACAGGGGGTTGTGAACACTGAAGCTTTCTTT.